This paragraph covers one T cell receptor beta chain sequence. The sample comes from a study of cytomegalovirus exposure and HLA in healthy donors. The V and J ends lost 3 bases and 6 bases respectively, with 11 bases between them. The germline V gene encodes CDR1 SGHVS and CDR2 FQNEAQ. The CDR3 is 13 amino acids. The PCR had 60 Vbeta and 13 Jbeta primers. Clones were read by immunoSEQ multiplex PCR, and TCRdb kept only the in-frame ones, dropping some. In the table there are about 110,000 clones, approximately 80% of which are singletons. This clonotype was sampled from a human donor in good health. The V gene is TRBV7-8, the J gene TRBJ1-1; D possibly corresponds to TRBD1 (5 bases). Sequences were obtained from PBMCs. This CDR3 reads CASSFAGMAEAFF. CDR3 sequence (DNA): TGTGCCAGCAGCTTTGCAGGGATGGCTGAAGCTTTCTTT.